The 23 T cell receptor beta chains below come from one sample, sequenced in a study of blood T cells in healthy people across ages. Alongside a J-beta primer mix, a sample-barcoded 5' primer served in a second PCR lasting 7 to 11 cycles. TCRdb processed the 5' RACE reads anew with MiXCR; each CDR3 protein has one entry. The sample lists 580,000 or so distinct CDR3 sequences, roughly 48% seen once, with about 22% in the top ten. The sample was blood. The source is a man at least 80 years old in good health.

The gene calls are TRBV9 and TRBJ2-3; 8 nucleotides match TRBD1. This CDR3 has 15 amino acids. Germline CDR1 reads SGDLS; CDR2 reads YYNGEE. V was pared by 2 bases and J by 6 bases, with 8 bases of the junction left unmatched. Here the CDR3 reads CASSVWTGPQDTQYF. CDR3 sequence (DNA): TGTGCCAGCAGCGTCTGGACAGGGCCTCAGGATACGCAGTATTTT.

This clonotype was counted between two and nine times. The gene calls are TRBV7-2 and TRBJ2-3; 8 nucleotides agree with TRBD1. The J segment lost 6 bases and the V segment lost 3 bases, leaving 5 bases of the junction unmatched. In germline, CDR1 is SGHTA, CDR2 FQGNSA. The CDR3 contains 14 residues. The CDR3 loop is CASSLGTGGDTQYF. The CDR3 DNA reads TGTGCCAGCAGCTTGGGGACAGGTGGGGATACGCAGTATTTT.

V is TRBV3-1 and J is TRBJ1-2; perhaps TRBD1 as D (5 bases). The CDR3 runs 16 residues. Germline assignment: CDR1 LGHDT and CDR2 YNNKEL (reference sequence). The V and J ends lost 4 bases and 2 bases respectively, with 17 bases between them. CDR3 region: CASSLWGGWKNYGYTF. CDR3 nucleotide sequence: TGTGCCAGCAGCCTTTGGGGGGGATGGAAAAACTATGGCTACACCTTC. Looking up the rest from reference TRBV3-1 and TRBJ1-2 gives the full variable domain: DTAVSQTPKYLVTQMGNDKSIKCEQNLGHDTMYWYKQDSKKFLKIMFSYNNKELIINETVPNRFSPKSPDKAHLNLHINSLELGDSAVYFCASSLWGGWKNYGYTFGSGTRLTVV.

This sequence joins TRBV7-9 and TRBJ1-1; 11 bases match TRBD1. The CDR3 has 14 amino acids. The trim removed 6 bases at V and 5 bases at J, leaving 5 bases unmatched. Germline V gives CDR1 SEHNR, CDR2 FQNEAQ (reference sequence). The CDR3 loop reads CASSGQGALTEAFF. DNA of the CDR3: TGTGCCAGCAGTGGACAGGGGGCTTTGACTGAAGCTTTCTTT.

The CDR3: CASSLGSWGPEAFF. CDR3 DNA sequence: TGTGCCAGCAGCTTAGGTTCTTGGGGGCCTGAAGCTTTCTTT. V usage is TRBV7-2 and J usage is TRBJ1-1; D might be TRBD1 (6 bases). This CDR3 has 14 amino acids. Germline V gene sequence: CDR1 SGHTA, CDR2 FQGNSA. Trimming took 1 base from V and 6 from J, leaving 12 bases between them.

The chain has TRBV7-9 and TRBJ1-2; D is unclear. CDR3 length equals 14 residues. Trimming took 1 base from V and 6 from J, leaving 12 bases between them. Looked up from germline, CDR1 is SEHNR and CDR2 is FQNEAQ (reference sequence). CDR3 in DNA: TGTGCCAGCAGCTTAGGCCGCCTCCCACATGGCTACACCTTC. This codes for CASSLGRLPHGYTF.

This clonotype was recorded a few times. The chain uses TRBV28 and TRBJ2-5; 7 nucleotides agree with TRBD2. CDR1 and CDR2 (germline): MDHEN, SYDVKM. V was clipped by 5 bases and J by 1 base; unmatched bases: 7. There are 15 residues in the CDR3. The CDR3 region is CASSPATSFQETQYF. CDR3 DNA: TGTGCCAGCAGTCCCGCGACTAGCTTCCAAGAGACCCAGTACTTC.

CDR3 region: CASSKSGTAKHIQYF. The CDR3 bases are TGTGCCAGCAGTAAGTCCGGGACCGCGAAGCACATTCAGTACTTC. The chain employs TRBV25-1 and TRBJ2-4; the D call may be TRBD1 or TRBD2 (5 bases each). The CDR3 contains 15 residues. From germline, CDR1 is MGHDK and CDR2 SYGVNS. The V end was cut by 5 bases, the J end by 8 bases, with 19 bases between.

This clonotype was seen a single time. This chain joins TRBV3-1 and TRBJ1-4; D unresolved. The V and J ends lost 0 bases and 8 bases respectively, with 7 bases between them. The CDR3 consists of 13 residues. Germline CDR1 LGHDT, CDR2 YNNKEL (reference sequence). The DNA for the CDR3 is TGTGCCAGCAGCCAAGAGGGGATCGAAAAACTGTTTTTT. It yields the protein CASSQEGIEKLFF.

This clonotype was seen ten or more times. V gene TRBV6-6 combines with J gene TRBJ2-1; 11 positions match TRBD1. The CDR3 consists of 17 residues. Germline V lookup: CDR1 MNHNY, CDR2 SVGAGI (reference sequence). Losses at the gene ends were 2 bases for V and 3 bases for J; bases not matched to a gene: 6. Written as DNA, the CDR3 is TGTGCCAGCAGTTACAAGGGGACAGGGGGGAACTACAATGAGCAGTTCTTC. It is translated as CASSYKGTGGNYNEQFF.

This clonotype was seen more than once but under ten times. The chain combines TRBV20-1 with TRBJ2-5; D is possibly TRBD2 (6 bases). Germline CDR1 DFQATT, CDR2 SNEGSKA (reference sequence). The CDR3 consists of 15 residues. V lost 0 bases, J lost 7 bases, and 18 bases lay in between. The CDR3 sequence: CSARDFGLARGTQYF. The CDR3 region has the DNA TGCAGTGCTAGAGATTTCGGGCTAGCGAGAGGGACCCAGTACTTC.

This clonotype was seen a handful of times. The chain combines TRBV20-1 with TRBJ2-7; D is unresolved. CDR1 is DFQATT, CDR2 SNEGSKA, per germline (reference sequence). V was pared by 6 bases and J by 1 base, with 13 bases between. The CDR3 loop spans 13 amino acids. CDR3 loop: CSAPVGLSYEQYF. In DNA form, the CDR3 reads TGCAGTGCCCCCGTAGGGCTATCCTACGAGCAGTACTTC.

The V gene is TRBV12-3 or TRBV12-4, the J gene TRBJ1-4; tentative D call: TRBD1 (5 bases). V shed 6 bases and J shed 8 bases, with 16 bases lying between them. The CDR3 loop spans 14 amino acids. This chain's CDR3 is CASRPRDGGEKLFF. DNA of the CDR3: TGTGCCAGCAGACCCCGGGACGGCGGAGAAAAACTGTTTTTT.

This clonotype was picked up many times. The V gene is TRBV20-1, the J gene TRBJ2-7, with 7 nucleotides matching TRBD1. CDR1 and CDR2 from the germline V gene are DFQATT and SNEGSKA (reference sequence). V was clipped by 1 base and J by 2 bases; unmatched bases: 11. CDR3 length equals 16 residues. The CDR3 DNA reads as TGCAGTGCTAGAGCGGTTCGGACAGGCCTGACCTACGAGCAGTACTTC. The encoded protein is CSARAVRTGLTYEQYF.

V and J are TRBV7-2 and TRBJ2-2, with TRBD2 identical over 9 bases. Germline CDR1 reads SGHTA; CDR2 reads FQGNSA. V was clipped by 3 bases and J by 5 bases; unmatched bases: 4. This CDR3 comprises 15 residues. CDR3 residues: CASSFSGSGTGELFF. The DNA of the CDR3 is TGTGCCAGCAGCTTTAGCGGGAGTGGTACCGGGGAGCTGTTTTTT.

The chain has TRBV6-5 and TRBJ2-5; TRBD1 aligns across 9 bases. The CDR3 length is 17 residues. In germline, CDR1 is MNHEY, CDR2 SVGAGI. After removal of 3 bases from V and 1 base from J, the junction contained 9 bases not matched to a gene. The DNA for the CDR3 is TGTGCCAGCAGTTATAATGGGGGACAGGGATCCCAAGAGACCCAGTACTTC. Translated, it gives CASSYNGGQGSQETQYF.

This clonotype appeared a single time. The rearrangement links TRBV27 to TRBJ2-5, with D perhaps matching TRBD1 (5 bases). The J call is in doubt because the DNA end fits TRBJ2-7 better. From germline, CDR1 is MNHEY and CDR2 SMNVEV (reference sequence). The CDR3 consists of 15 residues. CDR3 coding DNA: TGTGCCAGCAGTTTATTCGCAGGGCGGACGTACGAGCAGTACTTC. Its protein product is CASSLFAGRTYEQYF.

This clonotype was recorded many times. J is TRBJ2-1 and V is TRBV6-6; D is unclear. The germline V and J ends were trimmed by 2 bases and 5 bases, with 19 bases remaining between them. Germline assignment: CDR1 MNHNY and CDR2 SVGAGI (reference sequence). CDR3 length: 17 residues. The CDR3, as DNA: TGTGCCAGCAGTTACCCGGTCGGTCGGAACCTAAACAATGAGCAGTTCTTC. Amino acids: CASSYPVGRNLNNEQFF.

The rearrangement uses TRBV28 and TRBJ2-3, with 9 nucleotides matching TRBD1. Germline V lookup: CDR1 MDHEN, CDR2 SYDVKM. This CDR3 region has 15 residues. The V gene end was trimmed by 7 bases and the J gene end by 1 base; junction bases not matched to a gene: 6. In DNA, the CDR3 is TGTGCCAGCATCCGAAGGACAGGGGGCACAGATACGCAGTATTTT. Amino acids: CASIRRTGGTDTQYF. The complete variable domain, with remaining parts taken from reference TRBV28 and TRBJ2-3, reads DVKVTQSSRYLVKRTGEKVFLECVQDMDHENMFWYRQDPGLGLRLIYFSYDVKMKEKGDIPEGYSVSREKKERFSLILESASTNQTSMYLCASIRRTGGTDTQYFGPGTRLTVL.

DNA of the CDR3: TGCGCCAGTAAAGAGGTCACGGGACTGAGATCCTACGAGCAGTACTTC. Translation: CASKEVTGLRSYEQYF. The chain joins TRBV23-1 to TRBJ2-7; possible D gene TRBD2, 6 bases. TRBV23-1 belongs to the ORF category, with a function that is uncertain. This CDR3 comprises 16 residues. Between the trimmed V and J ends, which lost 9 bases and 1 base, there was a span of 22 bases.

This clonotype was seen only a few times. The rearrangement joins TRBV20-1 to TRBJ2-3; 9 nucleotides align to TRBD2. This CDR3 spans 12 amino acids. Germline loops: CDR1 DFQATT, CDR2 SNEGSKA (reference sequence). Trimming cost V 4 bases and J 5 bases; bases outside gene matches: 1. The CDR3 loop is CSATSGEDTQYF. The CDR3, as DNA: TGCAGTGCTACTAGCGGGGAAGATACGCAGTATTTT.

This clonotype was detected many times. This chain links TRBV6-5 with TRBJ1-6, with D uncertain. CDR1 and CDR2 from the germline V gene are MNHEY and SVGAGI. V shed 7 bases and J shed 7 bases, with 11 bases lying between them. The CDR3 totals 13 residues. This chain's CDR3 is CASNRDTNSPLHF. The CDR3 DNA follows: TGTGCCAGCAATCGAGACACCAATTCACCCCTCCACTTT.

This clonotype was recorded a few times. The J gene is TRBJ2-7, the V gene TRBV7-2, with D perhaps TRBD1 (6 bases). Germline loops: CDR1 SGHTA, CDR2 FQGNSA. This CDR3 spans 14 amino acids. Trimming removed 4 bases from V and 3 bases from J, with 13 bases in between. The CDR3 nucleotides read TGTGCCAGCAGCTCGGACAGCTCTCGCTACGAGCAGTACTTC. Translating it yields CASSSDSSRYEQYF.